The 18 T cell receptor beta chains in this list originate from one sample, sequenced in a study of cytomegalovirus exposure and HLA in healthy donors. The study ran its PCR with 60 Vbeta and 13 Jbeta primers. The assay was immunoSEQ multiplex PCR, and TCRdb's table has in-frame clones only and misses some. The table records approximately 92,000 clones, roughly 80% of them present only once. Material: PBMCs. The source of these receptors is a girl aged 2-10 years in good health and CMV-seropositive.

This sequence joins TRBV30 and TRBJ1-3; tentatively, D is TRBD1 (5 bases). V lost 5 bases and J 0 bases, leaving 14 bases between the germline ends. CDR3 size: 15 residues. Germline V gene data show CDR1 as GTSNPN and CDR2 as SVGIG (reference sequence). The CDR3 DNA sequence: TGTGCCTGGTTTAAGGAGGGACGCTCTGGAAACACCATATATTTT. Translated: CAWFKEGRSGNTIYF.

V gene TRBV27 combines with J gene TRBJ1-5; D possibly corresponds to TRBD1 (5 bases). The ends were cut back, 0 bases at V and 4 bases at J, with 7 bases in the middle. This CDR3 spans 14 amino acids. Germline assignment: CDR1 MNHEY and CDR2 SMNVEV (reference sequence). Here the CDR3 reads CASSLSRGNQPQHF. The DNA of the CDR3 is TGTGCCAGCAGTTTATCACGGGGGAATCAGCCCCAGCATTTT.

J is TRBJ2-1 and V is TRBV25-1; 11 bases are shared with TRBD2. The CDR3 extends over 16 amino acids. CDR1 is MGHDK and CDR2 is SYGVNS in the germline V gene. V gave up 3 bases and J gave up 5 bases; unmatched junction bases: 6. Written as DNA, the CDR3 is TGTGCCAGCAGTGACTCTAGCGGGAGGAGAAACAATGAGCAGTTCTTC. It encodes CASSDSSGRRNNEQFF. Full variable domain (rest looked up from reference TRBV25-1 and TRBJ2-1): EADIYQTPRYLVIGTGKKITLECSQTMGHDKMYWYQQDPGMELHLIHYSYGVNSTEKGDLSSESTVSRIRTEHFPLTLESARPSHTSQYLCASSDSSGRRNNEQFFGPGTRLTVL.

The chain joins TRBV9 to TRBJ2-3; TRBD2 agrees at 7 bases. CDR3 length: 14 amino acids. Trimming cost V 3 bases and J 0 bases; bases outside gene matches: 1. Germline V gene lookup returns CDR1 SGDLS and CDR2 YYNGEE. DNA for the CDR3: TGTGCCAGCAGCGCAGCGGGAAGCACAGATACGCAGTATTTT. Protein: CASSAAGSTDTQYF. The variable domain in full, with the rest retrieved from reference TRBV9 and TRBJ2-3, is DSGVTQTPKHLITATGQRVTLRCSPRSGDLSVYWYQQSLDQGLQFLIQYYNGEERAKGNILERFSAQQFPDLHSELNLSSLELGDSALYFCASSAAGSTDTQYFGPGTRLTVL.

This chain connects TRBV29-1 to TRBJ2-4; a weak D match, TRBD1 (5 bases). Germline V gene data show CDR1 as SQVTM and CDR2 as ANQGSEA. V shed 3 bases and J shed 8 bases, with 8 bases lying between them. This CDR3 region has 11 residues. In DNA form, the CDR3 reads TGCAGCGTTGAGATCAGGGACATTCAGTACTTC. Protein product: CSVEIRDIQYF. The full variable domain, completed using reference TRBV29-1 and TRBJ2-4, is SAVISQKPSRDICQRGTSLTIQCQVDSQVTMMFWYRQQPGQSLTLIATANQGSEATYESGFVIDKFPISRPNLTFSTLTVSNMSPEDSSIYLCSVEIRDIQYFGAGTRLSVL.

The V and J genes are TRBV7-9 and TRBJ2-1, with 11 bases lining up with TRBD2. There are 16 residues in the CDR3. The ends lost 4 bases at V and 4 bases at J; junction bases unmatched: 6. The germline V gene encodes CDR1 SEHNR and CDR2 FQNEAQ (reference sequence). The DNA of the CDR3 is TGTGCCAGCAGCTCCCTGGGGACTAGCGGATACAATGAGCAGTTCTTC. Protein: CASSSLGTSGYNEQFF.

Points on this clone: This specimen includes other DNA sequences encoding the same CDR3. The V and J genes are TRBV4-2 and TRBJ2-7; D ambiguous. Trimming stripped 0 bases from V and 3 bases from J, with 3 bases between. This CDR3 has 12 amino acids. Looked up from germline, CDR1 is LGHNA and CDR2 is YNFKEQ. Written as DNA, the CDR3 is TGTGCCAGCAGCCAAGATAACTACGAGCAGTACTTC. Translated: CASSQDNYEQYF.

The chain employs TRBV7-2 and TRBJ1-5; D might be TRBD1 (6 bases). V dropped 2 bases and J dropped 6 bases, with 20 bases sitting between them. This CDR3 spans 17 amino acids. Looked up from germline, CDR1 is SGHTA and CDR2 is FQGNSA. The CDR3 sequence is CASSLWPDAGAGQPQHF. CDR3 coding DNA: TGTGCCAGCAGCTTATGGCCTGACGCGGGGGCCGGTCAGCCCCAGCATTTT.

The V and J genes are TRBV10-1 and TRBJ1-1, with no clear D. This CDR3 region has 13 residues. Germline V gene sequence: CDR1 WNHNN, CDR2 SYGVQD (reference sequence). The V end lost 1 base, the J end lost 2 bases, and 5 bases lay between the germline ends. The CDR3 DNA sequence: TGCGCCAGCAGTGAGTTGTCAAACACTGAAGCTTTCTTT. As protein: CASSELSNTEAFF.

The chain uses TRBV4-1 and TRBJ2-7; D gene unclear. Germline-derived CDR1 and CDR2 are MGHRA and YSYEKL. Trimming stripped 0 bases from V and 6 bases from J, with 18 bases between. The CDR3 extends over 16 amino acids. For the CDR3, the DNA is TGCGCCAGCAGCCAAGATGGCAGTAGCCGTTTTGGCGAGCAGTACTTC. It encodes CASSQDGSSRFGEQYF.

V gene TRBV4-3 combines with J gene TRBJ1-5; D gene unclear. V lost 0 bases, J lost 1 base, and 13 bases lay in between. This CDR3 spans 17 amino acids. Germline-derived CDR1 and CDR2 are LGHNA and YSLEER. For the CDR3, the DNA is TGCGCCAGCAGCCAAGAGGCGGGGAGGAGGAGCAATCAGCCCCAGCATTTT. It codes for CASSQEAGRRSNQPQHF.

The gene calls are TRBV28 and TRBJ1-3; D uncertain. CDR3 length equals 14 residues. CDR1 is MDHEN, CDR2 SYDVKM, per germline. V lost 6 bases and J lost 0, with 9 bases in between. The DNA for the CDR3 is TGTGCCAGCAGCCGCGAAGCCTCTGGAAACACCATATATTTT. It is translated as CASSREASGNTIYF. Complete variable domain (other parts from reference TRBV28 and TRBJ1-3): DVKVTQSSRYLVKRTGEKVFLECVQDMDHENMFWYRQDPGLGLRLIYFSYDVKMKEKGDIPEGYSVSREKKERFSLILESASTNQTSMYLCASSREASGNTIYFGEGSWLTVV.

The rearrangement joins TRBV18 to TRBJ1-2; 8 bases line up with TRBD1. The CDR3 spans 15 residues. CDR1 and CDR2 from the germline V gene are KGHSH and LQKENI. Trimming at V came to 3 bases and at J to 4 bases, leaving 7 bases not matched to a gene. CDR3 coding DNA: TGTGCCAGCTCACCCACCGTACAGGGGGGCTATGGCTACACCTTC. Translating gives CASSPTVQGGYGYTF.

The genes are TRBV30 and TRBJ2-3; D ambiguous. The germline gives CDR1 GTSNPN, CDR2 SVGIG (reference sequence). The CDR3 runs to 15 residues. Deletions cut 0 bases from V and 4 bases from J, with 14 bases between. This CDR3 is CAWSVNQKQSDTQYF. The CDR3 bases are TGTGCCTGGAGTGTTAACCAAAAACAGTCAGATACGCAGTATTTT. Filled out from reference TRBV30 and TRBJ2-3, the complete variable domain reads SQTIHQWPATLVQPVGSPLSLECTVEGTSNPNLYWYRQAAGRGLQLLFYSVGIGQISSEVPQNLSASRPQDRQFILSSKKLLLSDSGFYLCAWSVNQKQSDTQYFGPGTRLTVL.

This sequence joins TRBV9 and TRBJ1-5; D gene uncertain. Trimming took 6 bases from V and 6 from J, leaving 10 bases between them. Germline V gives CDR1 SGDLS, CDR2 YYNGEE. This CDR3 contains 12 residues. Here the CDR3 reads CASNSPGQPQHF. CDR3 nucleotide sequence: TGTGCCAGCAACTCCCCCGGTCAGCCCCAGCATTTT.

The chain uses TRBV18 and TRBJ1-5; perhaps TRBD1 as D (5 bases). Germline V gives CDR1 KGHSH, CDR2 LQKENI. CDR3 size: 14 residues. Trimming pared 0 bases from V and 4 bases from J, leaving 7 bases between. CDR3 in amino acids: CASSPPGRNQPQHF. The CDR3, as DNA: TGTGCCAGCTCACCACCGGGGCGGAATCAGCCCCAGCATTTT. The full variable domain, completed using reference TRBV18 and TRBJ1-5, is NAGVMQNPRHLVRRRGQEARLRCSPMKGHSHVYWYRQLPEEGLKFMVYLQKENIIDESGMPKERFSAEFPKEGPSILRIQQVVRGDSAAYFCASSPPGRNQPQHFGDGTRLSIL.

In the case of this clone: One end of the junction is discordant with germline, which a read error may explain. The rearrangement links TRBV7-9 to TRBJ1-1, with a tentative D call TRBD1 (5 bases). The CDR3 is 12 residues long. Germline CDR1 and CDR2: SEHNR and FQNEAQ (reference sequence). The CDR3 reads CSSRPSGGEAFF. The DNA for the CDR3 is TGTTCCAGCAGGCCATCGGGGGGTGAAGCTTTCTTT. Supplemented by reference TRBV7-9 and TRBJ1-1, the full variable domain reads DTGVSQNPRHKITKRGQNVTFRCDPISEHNRLYWYRQTLGQGPEFLTYFQNEAQLEKSRLLSDRFSAERPKGSFSTLEIQRTEQGDSAMYLCSSRPSGGEAFFGQGTRLTVV.

This sequence joins TRBV7-9 and TRBJ1-5; the D gene is possibly TRBD1 (5 bases). The germline V and J ends were trimmed by 5 bases and 6 bases, with 14 bases remaining between them. The CDR3 spans 14 residues. Germline assignment: CDR1 SEHNR and CDR2 FQNEAQ (reference sequence). As DNA, the CDR3 is TGTGCCAGCAGCCCGACAGAGACTTCTCAGCCCCAGCATTTT. Encoded protein: CASSPTETSQPQHF. Complete variable domain (other parts from reference TRBV7-9 and TRBJ1-5): DTGVSQNPRHKITKRGQNVTFRCDPISEHNRLYWYRQTLGQGPEFLTYFQNEAQLEKSRLLSDRFSAERPKGSFSTLEIQRTEQGDSAMYLCASSPTETSQPQHFGDGTRLSIL.